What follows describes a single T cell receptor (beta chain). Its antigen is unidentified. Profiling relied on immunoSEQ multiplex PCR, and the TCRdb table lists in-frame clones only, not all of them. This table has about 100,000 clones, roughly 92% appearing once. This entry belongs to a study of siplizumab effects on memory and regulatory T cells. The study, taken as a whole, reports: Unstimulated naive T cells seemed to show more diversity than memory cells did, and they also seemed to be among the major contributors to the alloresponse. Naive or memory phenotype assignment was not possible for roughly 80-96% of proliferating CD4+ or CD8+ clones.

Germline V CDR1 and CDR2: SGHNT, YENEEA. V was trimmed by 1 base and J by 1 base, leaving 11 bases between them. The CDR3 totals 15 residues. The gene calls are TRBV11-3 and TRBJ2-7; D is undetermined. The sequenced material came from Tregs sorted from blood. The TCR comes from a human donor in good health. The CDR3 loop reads CASSLVGSDSYEQYF. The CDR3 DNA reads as TGTGCCAGCAGCTTAGTCGGTTCGGATTCCTACGAGCAGTACTTC.